These T cell receptor beta chains were read from a single sample in a study of CD8 T cells in ankylosing spondylitis. Via MiXCR, TCRdb re-called the 5' RACE reads, giving one row per CDR3 protein. The sample has roughly 200,000 distinct CDR3 sequences; 13% are singletons. Sequenced: blood, either unsorted or a sorted T cell fraction (not recorded which). Source of these receptors: a male donor with ankylosing spondylitis or in good health (not recorded which). Each CDR3 is given with its conserved first and last residue. Fields, in order: clone size, J gene, D gene, V gene, CDR3 protein, CDR3 DNA. A D gene is named only where the DNA matches it firmly. Clone size appears in some rows only: once, few, many, or a class for an expanded clone.

size: many; J: TRBJ2-3; D: TRBD1; V: TRBV5-1; CDR3: CASSIRDRVPDTQYF; DNA: TGCGCCAGCAGCATCCGGGACAGGGTACCAGATACGCAGTATTTT
size: few; J: TRBJ2-7; D: -; V: TRBV4-1; CDR3: CASSQAPGDAYEQYF; DNA: TGCGCCAGCAGCCAAGCTCCAGGGGACGCCTACGAGCAGTACTTC
size: -; J: TRBJ2-3; D: TRBD1; V: TRBV4-1; CDR3: CASSPNLQGSDTQYF; DNA: TGCGCCAGCAGCCCCAACTTACAGGGGTCAGATACGCAGTATTTT
size: -; J: TRBJ1-2; D: TRBD1; V: TRBV7-9; CDR3: CASSPGQGDIYGYTF; DNA: TGTGCCAGCAGCCCGGGCCAGGGGGATATCTATGGCTACACCTTC
size: few; J: TRBJ2-7; D: -; V: TRBV9; CDR3: CASSASLHYEQYF; DNA: TGTGCCAGCAGCGCTTCGCTACACTACGAGCAGTACTTC
size: -; J: TRBJ1-2; D: -; V: TRBV7-9; CDR3: CASSPTDSTYGYTF; DNA: TGTGCCAGCAGCCCTACGGACAGTACTTATGGCTACACCTTC
size: -; J: TRBJ2-3; D: TRBD1; V: TRBV15; CDR3: CATSRGDSGTDTQYF; DNA: TGTGCCACCAGCAGAGGGGACAGCGGCACAGATACGCAGTATTTT
size: -; J: TRBJ1-1; D: TRBD1; V: TRBV5-5; CDR3: CASNNRGLLGTEAFF; DNA: TGTGCCAGCAACAACAGGGGGCTTCTGGGAACTGAAGCTTTCTTT
size: -; J: TRBJ2-2; D: TRBD2; V: TRBV7-8; CDR3: CASSQPGLANTGELFF; DNA: TGTGCCAGCAGTCAACCGGGACTAGCAAACACCGGGGAGCTGTTTTTT
size: few; J: TRBJ2-2; D: -; V: TRBV11-2; CDR3: CASSPWVGGTGELFF; DNA: TGTGCCAGCAGCCCCTGGGTGGGGGGCACCGGGGAGCTGTTTTTT
size: many; J: TRBJ2-2; D: -; V: TRBV10-3; CDR3: CAITRTATGELFF; DNA: TGTGCCATTACAAGGACAGCTACCGGGGAGCTGTTTTTT